A selection of T cell receptor beta chains follows, all from one sample in a study of cytomegalovirus exposure and HLA in healthy donors. Assay: immunoSEQ multiplex PCR; the TCRdb copy retains only in-frame clones and omits some. The sample holds 200,000 to 250,000 clones, around 81% seen once. Sequencing was performed on PBMCs. The receptors stem from a woman aged 55-75 years in good health and CMV-seropositive. The conserved cysteine and the conserved F or W are not part of the CDR3 here.

v_call: TRBV4-1
j_call: TRBJ1-2
cdr3_aa: ASSQRGRPEGYT

v_call: TRBV5-1
j_call: TRBJ2-3
cdr3_aa: ASSFVTDTQY

v_call: TRBV19
j_call: TRBJ1-2
cdr3_aa: ASSIRGTTGLSYYGYT

v_call: TRBV10-2
j_call: TRBJ1-2
cdr3_aa: ASSEQGLGYT

v_call: TRBV2
j_call: TRBJ2-4
cdr3_aa: ASSWGQGGNIQY

v_call: TRBV5-4
j_call: TRBJ2-3
cdr3_aa: ASSSPARLETVSQY

v_call: TRBV11-2
j_call: TRBJ2-3
cdr3_aa: ASSSHHPRDRPDTQY

v_call: TRBV30
j_call: TRBJ2-7
cdr3_aa: AWSLGAERHEQY

v_call: TRBV7-9
j_call: TRBJ2-2
cdr3_aa: ASTLDRDSNTGELF

v_call: TRBV9
j_call: TRBJ2-3
cdr3_aa: ASSLGGSSTDTQY

v_call: TRBV4-2
j_call: TRBJ1-4
cdr3_aa: ASSQGPQGLSEKLF

v_call: TRBV15
j_call: TRBJ2-2
cdr3_aa: ATSRDTAGVGGELF

v_call: TRBV7-6
j_call: TRBJ2-1
cdr3_aa: ASSWTSGRAGPGNEQF

v_call: TRBV18
j_call: TRBJ2-5
cdr3_aa: ASSPPSQSETQY

v_call: TRBV7-9
j_call: TRBJ2-7
cdr3_aa: ASSSTGNQDYEQY

v_call: TRBV6-5
j_call: TRBJ2-3
cdr3_aa: ASSIAGVSTDTQY

v_call: TRBV27
j_call: TRBJ2-1
cdr3_aa: ASSLSRGPVTSNEQF

v_call: TRBV6-5
j_call: TRBJ1-5
cdr3_aa: ASSRRQAANQPQH

v_call: TRBV30
j_call: TRBJ2-3
cdr3_aa: AWMGLPLSTDTQY

v_call: TRBV27
j_call: TRBJ2-3
cdr3_aa: ASSFYRGRSDTQY

v_call: TRBV18
j_call: TRBJ1-1
cdr3_aa: ASSPRTGGGNTEAF

v_call: TRBV5-1
j_call: TRBJ2-1
cdr3_aa: ASSLAPGTRYNEQF

v_call: TRBV7-2
j_call: TRBJ2-3
cdr3_aa: ASSPRGRAIEDTQY

v_call: TRBV9
j_call: TRBJ2-3
cdr3_aa: ASSGTSTDTQY

v_call: TRBV7-6
j_call: TRBJ2-7
cdr3_aa: ASSLGGAGGEQY

v_call: TRBV7-9
j_call: TRBJ2-1
cdr3_aa: ASSSPGQGDEQF

v_call: TRBV5-1
j_call: TRBJ1-3
cdr3_aa: ASSLDYISSGNTIY

v_call: TRBV6-5
j_call: TRBJ1-1
cdr3_aa: ASSYSDSLPNTEAF

v_call: TRBV9
j_call: TRBJ1-2
cdr3_aa: ASTKGTDNYGYT

v_call: TRBV7-3
j_call: TRBJ2-2
cdr3_aa: ASRPAGGTANTGELF

v_call: TRBV11-2
j_call: TRBJ1-2
cdr3_aa: ASSLGGTGGSGYT

v_call: TRBV5-6
j_call: NA
cdr3_aa: ASSLGPGQGFYEQY

v_call: TRBV7-6
j_call: TRBJ1-1
cdr3_aa: ASSFDRRNTEAF

v_call: TRBV29-1
j_call: TRBJ2-7
cdr3_aa: SVKQGTTYEQY

v_call: TRBV7-7
j_call: TRBJ2-5
cdr3_aa: ASSPGRDRVRETQY

v_call: TRBV28
j_call: TRBJ1-1
cdr3_aa: ASSSQPRAAEAF

v_call: TRBV19
j_call: TRBJ1-5
cdr3_aa: ASRTGGDQPQH

v_call: TRBV9
j_call: NA
cdr3_aa: ASSGGRASGRIGEQY

v_call: TRBV5-1
j_call: TRBJ2-2
cdr3_aa: ASSASPGELF

v_call: TRBV28
j_call: TRBJ1-1
cdr3_aa: ASSSSMGGTEAF

v_call: TRBV29-1
j_call: TRBJ1-4
cdr3_aa: SVADEIGQAATNEKLF

v_call: TRBV27
j_call: TRBJ2-5
cdr3_aa: ASSIGGLQETQY

v_call: TRBV7-9
j_call: TRBJ2-3
cdr3_aa: ASSLGAGTGNTQY

v_call: TRBV5-1
j_call: TRBJ1-1
cdr3_aa: ASSLDGTPGEAF

v_call: TRBV18
j_call: TRBJ2-7
cdr3_aa: ASSLRGGTDSYEQY

v_call: TRBV18
j_call: TRBJ2-7
cdr3_aa: ASSRPGLAHYEQY

v_call: TRBV11-3
j_call: TRBJ2-5
cdr3_aa: ASSLGGGTTQY

v_call: TRBV7-6
j_call: TRBJ2-7
cdr3_aa: ASSDRLAGGIGEQY

v_call: TRBV5-4
j_call: TRBJ1-1
cdr3_aa: ASSRTDEAF

v_call: TRBV7-2
j_call: TRBJ2-7
cdr3_aa: ASSLARGLADVMWEQY

v_call: TRBV4-1
j_call: TRBJ2-1
cdr3_aa: ASSQGLLAGAYEQF

v_call: TRBV28
j_call: TRBJ1-6
cdr3_aa: ASLVGTANSPLH

v_call: TRBV2
j_call: TRBJ2-7
cdr3_aa: ASKRLGQGSSYEQY

v_call: TRBV19
j_call: TRBJ1-1
cdr3_aa: ASSIDRRGRNTEAF

v_call: TRBV28
j_call: TRBJ2-1
cdr3_aa: ASSPLVGDGDEQF

v_call: TRBV14
j_call: TRBJ1-2
cdr3_aa: ASSQARTGYGYT

v_call: TRBV27
j_call: TRBJ2-7
cdr3_aa: AISPGLAYEQY

v_call: TRBV4-1
j_call: TRBJ1-5
cdr3_aa: ASSQDRGRLTSGQPQH

v_call: TRBV6-4
j_call: TRBJ1-1
cdr3_aa: ASSKDTVNTEAF

v_call: TRBV10-3
j_call: TRBJ1-1
cdr3_aa: AIKAQGVALDEAF